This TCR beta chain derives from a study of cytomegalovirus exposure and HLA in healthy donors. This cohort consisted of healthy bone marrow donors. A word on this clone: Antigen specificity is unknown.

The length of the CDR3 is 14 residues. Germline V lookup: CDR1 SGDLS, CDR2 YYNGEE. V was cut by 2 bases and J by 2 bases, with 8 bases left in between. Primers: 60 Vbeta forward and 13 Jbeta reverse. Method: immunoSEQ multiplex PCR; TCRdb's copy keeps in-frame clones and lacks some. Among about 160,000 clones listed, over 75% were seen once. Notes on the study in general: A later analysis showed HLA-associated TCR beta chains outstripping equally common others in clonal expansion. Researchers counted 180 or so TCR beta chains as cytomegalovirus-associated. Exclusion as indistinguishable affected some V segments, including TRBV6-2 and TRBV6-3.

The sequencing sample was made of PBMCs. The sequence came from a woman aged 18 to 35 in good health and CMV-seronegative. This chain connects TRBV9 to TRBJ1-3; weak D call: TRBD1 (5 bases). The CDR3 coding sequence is TGTGCCAGCAGCGTGACAGTTACTGGAAACACCATATATTTT. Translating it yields CASSVTVTGNTIYF.